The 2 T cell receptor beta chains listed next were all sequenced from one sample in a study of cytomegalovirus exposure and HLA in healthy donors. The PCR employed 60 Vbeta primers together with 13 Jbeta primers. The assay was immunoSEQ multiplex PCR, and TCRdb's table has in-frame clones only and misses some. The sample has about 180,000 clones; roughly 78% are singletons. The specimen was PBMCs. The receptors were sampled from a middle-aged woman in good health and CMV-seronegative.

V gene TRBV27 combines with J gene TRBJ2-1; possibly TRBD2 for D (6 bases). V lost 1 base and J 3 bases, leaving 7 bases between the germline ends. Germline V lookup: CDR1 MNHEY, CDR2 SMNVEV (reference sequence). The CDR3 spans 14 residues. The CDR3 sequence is CASSLWGVYNEQFF. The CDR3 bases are TGTGCCAGCAGTTTATGGGGGGTCTACAATGAGCAGTTCTTC.

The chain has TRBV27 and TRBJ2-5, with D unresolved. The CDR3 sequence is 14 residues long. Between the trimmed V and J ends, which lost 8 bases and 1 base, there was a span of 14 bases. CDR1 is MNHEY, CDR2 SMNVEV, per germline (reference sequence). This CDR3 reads CASSEQTTQETQYF. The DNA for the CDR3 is TGTGCCAGCTCAGAACAGACGACCCAAGAGACCCAGTACTTC.